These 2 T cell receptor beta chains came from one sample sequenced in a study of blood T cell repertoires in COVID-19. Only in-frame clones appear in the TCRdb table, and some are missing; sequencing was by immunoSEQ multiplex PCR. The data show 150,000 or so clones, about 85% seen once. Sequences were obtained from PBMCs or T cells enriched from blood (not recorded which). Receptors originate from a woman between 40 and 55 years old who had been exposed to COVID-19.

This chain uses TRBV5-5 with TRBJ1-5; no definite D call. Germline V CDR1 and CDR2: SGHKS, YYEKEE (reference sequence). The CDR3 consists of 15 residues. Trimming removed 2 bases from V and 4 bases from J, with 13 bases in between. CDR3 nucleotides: TGTGCCAGCAGCTTAAGTGAACTAAGGAATCAGCCCCAGCATTTT. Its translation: CASSLSELRNQPQHF.

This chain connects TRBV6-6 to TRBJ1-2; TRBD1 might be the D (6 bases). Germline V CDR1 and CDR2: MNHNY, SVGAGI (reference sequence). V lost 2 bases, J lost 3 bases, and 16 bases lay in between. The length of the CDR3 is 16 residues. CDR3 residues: CASSYVATGRDYGYTF. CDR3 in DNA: TGTGCCAGCAGTTACGTGGCTACAGGGAGGGACTATGGCTACACCTTC.